The 10 T cell receptor beta chains reported below all come from one sample, sequenced in a study of PD-1 blockade in classical Hodgkin lymphoma. The repertoire was sequenced with immunoSEQ multiplex PCR; TCRdb's copy has only in-frame clones and lacks some. The sample holds over 60,000 clones, over 90% seen once. Noted time point: newly diagnosed, previously untreated cHL patient sample. The specimen sequenced was peripheral blood mononuclear cells (PBMCs). The receptors derive from a human donor with classical Hodgkin lymphoma.

This clone was picked up a small number of times. The chain couples TRBV25-1 to TRBJ1-1; D is ambiguous. V lost 3 bases to trimming and J lost 1 base, with 21 bases between them. From germline, CDR1 is MGHDK and CDR2 SYGVNS. The length of the CDR3 is 18 residues. CDR3 bases: TGTGCCAGCAGTGAGGGTTATGTGGCGGCGGGTGAGAACACTGAAGCTTTCTTT. The encoded protein is CASSEGYVAAGENTEAFF.

V usage is TRBV5-1 and J usage is TRBJ2-1; TRBD2 matches 8 bases. This CDR3 comprises 14 residues. The V segment lost 7 bases and the J segment 7 bases; nucleotides outside the gene matches: 10. CDR1 SGHRS and CDR2 YFSETQ come from the germline V gene. The CDR3 nucleotides are TGCGCCAGCGAGGGGCGGGGGGCTCAAAATGAGCAGTTCTTC. Translating it yields CASEGRGAQNEQFF.

This chain joins TRBV7-2 and TRBJ1-2, with TRBD1 matching 8 bases. The length of the CDR3 is 15 residues. CDR1 is SGHTA and CDR2 is FQGNSA in the germline V gene. The trim removed 5 bases at V and 4 bases at J, leaving 9 bases unmatched. The CDR3 reads CASSPSTGEIYGYTF. The CDR3 DNA follows: TGTGCCAGCAGCCCTTCGACAGGGGAGATCTATGGCTACACCTTC.

The chain has TRBV7-2 and TRBJ2-5, with no clear D. The CDR3 is made up of 11 amino acids. V was pared by 5 bases and J by 5 bases, with 6 bases between. Germline V lookup: CDR1 SGHTA, CDR2 FQGNSA. CDR3 coding DNA: TGTGCCAGCAGCCGCGCCGAGACCCAGTACTTC. Its translation is CASSRAETQYF.

The chain is built from TRBV5-6 and TRBJ1-5; unclear D gene. CDR1 is SGHDT and CDR2 is YYEEEE in the germline V gene. V was pared by 2 bases and J by 5 bases, with 11 bases between. The CDR3 is 14 residues long. CDR3 region: CASSFGVSDQPQHF. The CDR3 coding sequence is TGTGCCAGCAGCTTCGGCGTGTCTGATCAGCCCCAGCATTTT.

The chain combines TRBV28 with TRBJ1-4; D gene unclear. Germline CDR1 is MDHEN and CDR2 is SYDVKM. This CDR3 region has 12 residues. The V end lost 6 bases, the J end lost 0 bases, and 2 bases lay between the germline ends. The CDR3 DNA reads TGTGCCAGCAGGGCAACTAATGAAAAACTGTTTTTT. Its protein product is CASRATNEKLFF. Full variable domain (rest looked up from reference TRBV28 and TRBJ1-4): DVKVTQSSRYLVKRTGEKVFLECVQDMDHENMFWYRQDPGLGLRLIYFSYDVKMKEKGDIPEGYSVSREKKERFSLILESASTNQTSMYLCASRATNEKLFFGSGTQLSVL.

The rearrangement joins TRBV29-1 to TRBJ2-1; weak D call: TRBD2 (7 bases). Germline CDR1 is SQVTM and CDR2 is ANQGSEA. This CDR3 has 14 amino acids. V was cut by 4 bases and J by 8 bases, with 18 bases left in between. The CDR3 DNA follows: TGCAGCGTTGTCATAAGGGGGGGGATCGATGAGCAGTTCTTC. Protein: CSVVIRGGIDEQFF.

The chain recombines TRBV6-6 with TRBJ2-3, with 8 nucleotides matching TRBD2. Germline V gives CDR1 MNHNY, CDR2 SVGAGI (reference sequence). The CDR3 has 12 amino acids. V trimming: 5 bases; J trimming: 7 bases; junction bases outside the gene matches: 2. The CDR3 here is CASSREGYTQYF. The CDR3 DNA follows: TGTGCCAGCAGTCGGGAGGGATATACGCAGTATTTT.

The rearrangement links TRBV21-1 to TRBJ2-2; the D segment call TRBD1 is taken from the table without a DNA check. TRBV21-1 is termed a pseudogene. The CDR3 runs 15 residues. CDR3 sequence reads: CASGGQGGRAGELFF. In DNA, the CDR3 is TGTGCCAGCGGAGGACAGGGCGGCCGGGCCGGGGAGCTGTTTTTT.

V and J are TRBV7-2 and TRBJ2-5, with 8 bases lining up with TRBD1. The length of the CDR3 is 15 residues. The germline CDR1 and CDR2 sequences are SGHTA and FQGNSA. V shed 2 bases and J 1 base; nucleotides not matched to a gene: 3. CDR3 nucleotides: TGTGCCAGCAGCTTATACAGGGGGGTCCAAGAGACCCAGTACTTC. Protein product: CASSLYRGVQETQYF.